These 5 T cell receptor beta chains were all obtained from the same sample, sequenced in a study of control samples from healthy donors and cancer patients. TCRdb's copy holds only in-frame clones and misses some; the assay was immunoSEQ multiplex PCR. This table has 100,000 to 130,000 clones, around 80% appearing once. Sequenced: blood. These receptors were collected from a man between 18 and 35 years old in good health.

CDR3 coding DNA: TGTGCCAGTAGTATAGGGTCCAATCGGCGGTCCCTCTCCTACAATGAGCAGTTCTTC. Its protein is CASSIGSNRRSLSYNEQFF. This rearrangement joins TRBV19 to TRBJ2-1; D unresolved. V gave up 1 base and J gave up 0 bases, with 19 bases separating them. The V gene's germline CDR1 is LNHDA and CDR2 SQIVND (reference sequence). The CDR3 runs to 19 residues.

Concerning this clone itself: One end of the junction does not line up with germline, which may come from a read error. The chain combines TRBV6-1 with TRBJ1-5, with TRBD1 as a possible D gene (5 bases). The CDR3 is made up of 17 amino acids. CDR1 is MNHNS and CDR2 is SASEGT in the germline V gene. CDR3 DNA sequence: TGTGCCAGCAGCGAAGGGGTTCCGCCGAATAGCAATCAGCCCCAGCATTTT. Translated, it gives CASSEGVPPNSNQPQHF.

This clone was found once. Other nucleotide sequences in the sample specify the same CDR3. This sequence joins TRBV9 and TRBJ2-7, with 8 nucleotides matching TRBD2. Trimming removed 0 bases from V and 7 bases from J; junction bases left unmatched: 3. Germline loops: CDR1 SGDLS, CDR2 YYNGEE. The CDR3 totals 13 residues. This CDR3 reads CASSVGTGGEQYV. CDR3 DNA sequence: TGTGCCAGCAGCGTAGGGACGGGGGGGGAGCAGTACGTC.

The chain carries TRBV7-6 and TRBJ2-3; 8 bases match TRBD2. The junction had 20 bases not matched to a gene; V was cut back by 5 bases and J by 1 base. From germline, CDR1 is SGHVS and CDR2 FNYEAQ. There are 20 residues in the CDR3. CDR3 nucleotide sequence: TGTGCCAGCAGCCTCGCGGAGGGCGGGGGGACGCTAGTTCGCACAGATACGCAGTATTTT. Protein product: CASSLAEGGGTLVRTDTQYF.

The rearrangement links TRBV15 to TRBJ1-1; the D gene is possibly TRBD1 (6 bases). The ends were cut back, 0 bases at V and 5 bases at J, with 13 bases in the middle. The CDR3 runs 15 residues. Per germline, CDR1 LNHNV and CDR2 YYDKDF (reference sequence). The CDR3 DNA sequence: TGTGCCACCAGCAGAGATTGGGGGCGCGAGACTGAAGCTTTCTTT. This encodes CATSRDWGRETEAFF.